The TCR beta chain described here comes from a study of cytotoxic CD8 clonotypes in ibrutinib-treated CLL. Some clones are missing from TCRdb's copy, which holds only in-frame ones; the method was immunoSEQ multiplex PCR. The sample includes 17,000 or so clones, approximately 61% of them seen just once. The receptor was isolated from a human donor with chronic lymphocytic leukemia. Sequences were derived from PBMCs, sampled after 12 months of ibrutinib treatment.

The CDR3 region is CASSGSTAVSTDTQYF. Here the CDR3 DNA reads TGTGCCAGCAGCGGGTCGACAGCGGTGAGCACAGATACGCAGTATTTT. The chain couples TRBV9 to TRBJ2-3; D possibly matches TRBD1 or TRBD2 (5 bases each). Germline V CDR1 and CDR2: SGDLS, YYNGEE. CDR3 length: 16 residues. Deletions cut 3 bases from V and 0 bases from J, with 14 bases between.